The 19 T cell receptor beta chains below come from one sample, sequenced in a study of Tregs in tolerant kidney transplant recipients. Clones were read by immunoSEQ multiplex PCR, and TCRdb kept only the in-frame ones, dropping some. The sample includes 25,000 to 35,000 clones. The sample consisted of CD8+ T cells from blood, taken before the transplant. These receptors originate from a human donor who received a combined kidney and bone marrow transplant.

In the case of this clone: The CDR3 goes on 3 residues after the read ends, and that part is filled in from the germline J gene. The chain is built from TRBV18 and TRBJ1-2; possibly TRBD1 for D (6 bases). Germline CDR1 reads KGHSH; CDR2 reads LQKENI. V gave up 2 bases and J gave up 7 bases, with 8 bases separating them. The CDR3 loop spans 12 amino acids. The DNA read from the CDR3 is TGTGCCAGCTCACCAGGAGGGGGTGGC. This translates into CASSPGGGG. The full CDR3 reads CASSPGGGGYTF.

Regarding this clone: The DNA ends 3 residues before the CDR3 does, and the rest of the CDR3 is filled in from the germline J gene. The chain recombines TRBV29-1 with TRBJ1-1; 8 bases agree with TRBD1. The J segment lost 0 bases and the V segment lost 7 bases, leaving 4 bases of the junction unmatched. The CDR3 loop spans 13 amino acids. Per germline, CDR1 SQVTM and CDR2 ANQGSEA. CDR3 amino acids: CSAGQAVNTEAFF. The sequenced part of the CDR3 DNA is TGCAGCGCGGGACAGGCCGTGAACACTGAA. Full variable domain (missing parts from reference TRBV29-1 and TRBJ1-1): SAVISQKPSRDICQRGTSLTIQCQVDSQVTMMFWYRQQPGQSLTLIATANQGSEATYESGFVIDKFPISRPNLTFSTLTVSNMSPEDSSIYLCSAGQAVNTEAFFGQGTRLTVV.

As concerns this clone: The CDR3 is cut off 3 residues early in the read; its end comes from the germline J gene. The gene calls are TRBV7-2 and TRBJ2-7, with 10 bases lining up with TRBD2. This CDR3 is built from 14 residues. With 8 bases clipped from V and 0 bases from J, the junction kept 4 bases outside the gene matches. The germline V gene has CDR1 SGHTA and CDR2 FQGNSA. The part of the CDR3 DNA that was read is TGTGCCAGCTCCTCTAGCGGGAGCTCCTACGAG. This encodes CASSSSGSSYE. The entire CDR3 reads CASSSSGSSYEQYF. Drawing the rest from reference TRBV7-2 and TRBJ2-7, the complete variable domain is GAGVSQSPSNKVTEKGKDVELRCDPISGHTALYWYRQSLGQGLEFLIYFQGNSAPDKSGLPSDRFSAERTGGSVSTLTIQRTQQEDSAVYLCASSSSGSSYEQYFGPGTRLTVT.

On this clone: With the read ending 3 residues before the CDR3 end, the germline J gene is used to fill in that end. The V call is TRBV13, the J call TRBJ2-7, with D perhaps TRBD1 (6 bases). The germline V gene has CDR1 PRHDT and CDR2 FYEKMQ (reference sequence). V was cut by 2 bases and J by 4 bases, with 9 bases left in between. The CDR3 consists of 13 residues. The covered CDR3 bases are TGTGCCAGCAGCTTATGGGGGCTATACGAG. Encoded protein: CASSLWGLYE. The CDR3 in full is CASSLWGLYEQYF.

The DNA read from the CDR3 is TGTGCCAGCTCAATGACCCCTTACGGGACAGGTGGCACAGATACG. This codes for CASSMTPYGTGGTDT. Given in full, the CDR3 is CASSMTPYGTGGTDTQYF. V usage is TRBV7-7 and J usage is TRBJ2-3; 8 nucleotides line up with TRBD1. Read data end 3 residues before the CDR3 end; the end is taken from the germline J gene. CDR1 is SSHAT and CDR2 is FNYEAQ in the germline V gene (reference sequence). Trimming cost V 8 bases and J 1 base; bases outside gene matches: 17. The CDR3 has 18 amino acids.

Turning to this clone: The CDR3 end lies 3 residues beyond the end of the read and is filled in from the germline J gene. The chain links TRBV11-3 to TRBJ1-1; D call uncertain. The CDR3 spans 13 residues. Trimming stripped 0 bases from V and 1 base from J, with 3 bases between. The germline V gene has CDR1 SGHNT and CDR2 YENEEA. CDR3 DNA, as far as it was read: TGTGCCAGCAGCTTAGAGGCGAACACTGAA. Its protein is CASSLEANTE. The whole CDR3 sequence is CASSLEANTEAFF.

Comment on this clone: The observed sequence ends 3 residues before the CDR3 terminus, with the missing tail filled in from the germline J gene. The V gene is TRBV7-9, the J gene TRBJ1-4, with TRBD1 as a possible D gene (5 bases). This CDR3 contains 14 residues. Germline values: CDR1 SEHNR, CDR2 FQNEAQ (reference sequence). V was clipped by 5 bases and J by 7 bases, with 14 bases between them. Partial CDR3 DNA: TGTGCCAGCAGCCAAAGCGGGGGTGGTGAAAAA. Residues: CASSQSGGGEK. In full, the CDR3 reads CASSQSGGGEKLFF.

On this clone: With the read ending 3 residues before the CDR3 end, the germline J gene is used to fill in that end. The rearrangement links TRBV18 to TRBJ1-1; D possibly corresponds to TRBD1 (5 bases). CDR3 length: 15 amino acids. V dropped 2 bases and J dropped 4 bases, with 14 bases sitting between them. CDR1 and CDR2 (germline): KGHSH, LQKENI. The CDR3 sequence: CASSPGKLRVTEAFF. Incomplete CDR3 DNA: TGTGCCAGCTCACCAGGGAAACTCAGGGTCACTGAA.

As regards this clone: The read is 3 residues too short to cover the CDR3 end, so that end is filled in from the germline J gene. Other DNA sequences in the sample encode the same CDR3. V is TRBV19 and J is TRBJ2-3; 7 positions match TRBD1. This CDR3 is 17 amino acids long. The V gene end was trimmed by 3 bases and the J gene end by 0 bases; junction bases not matched to a gene: 9. Germline V lookup: CDR1 LNHDA, CDR2 SQIVND (reference sequence). The CDR3 DNA, read in part, is TGTGCCAGTAGTATTCCGACAGGGCGGTCCAGCACAGATACG. This gives the protein CASSIPTGRSSTDT. The entire CDR3 reads CASSIPTGRSSTDTQYF.

In the case of this clone: The CDR3 extends 3 residues past the end of the read, so its final part is completed from the germline J gene. The chain combines TRBV18 with TRBJ2-7; 9 bases line up with TRBD1. This CDR3 region has 14 residues. With 3 bases clipped from V and 5 bases from J, the junction kept 5 bases outside the gene matches. CDR1 KGHSH and CDR2 LQKENI come from the germline V gene. The sequenced part of the CDR3 DNA is TGTGCCAGCTCACCGGACAGGGGCTTCCACGAG. It yields the protein CASSPDRGFHE. The whole CDR3 sequence reads CASSPDRGFHEQYF. Based on the CDR3 plus reference TRBV18 and TRBJ2-7, the full variable domain is NAGVMQNPRHLVRRRGQEARLRCSPMKGHSHVYWYRQLPEEGLKFMVYLQKENIIDESGMPKERFSAEFPKEGPSILRIQQVVRGDSAAYFCASSPDRGFHEQYFGPGTRLTVT.

Of note for this clone: The read ends 3 residues early relative to the CDR3; the germline J gene fills the gap. This sequence joins TRBV7-6 and TRBJ2-7, with TRBD2 identical over 12 bases. V lost 5 bases, J lost 2 bases, and 13 bases stayed unmatched. The germline V gene has CDR1 SGHVS and CDR2 FNYEAQ. CDR3 length: 18 amino acids. The part of the CDR3 DNA that was read is TGTGCCAGCAGCCCCTTGGGGCTAGCGGGGGGGGAACCCTACGAG. This gives the protein CASSPLGLAGGEPYE. The entire CDR3 protein reads CASSPLGLAGGEPYEQYF.

With regard to this clone: The read ends 3 residues early relative to the CDR3; the germline J gene fills the gap. The chain links TRBV10-3 to TRBJ2-1; 14 bases are shared with TRBD2. Per germline, CDR1 ENHRY and CDR2 SYGVKD. V shed 4 bases, J shed 8 bases, and the junction held 7 bases outside the gene matches. The CDR3 covers 16 residues. The CDR3 here is CAISGGLAGVGYEQFF. Partial CDR3 DNA: TGTGCCATCAGTGGGGGACTAGCGGGAGTTGGTTATGAG.

Of note for this clone: With the read ending 3 residues before the CDR3 end, the germline J gene is used to fill in that end. V and J are TRBV7-2 and TRBJ1-3, with 8 bases fitting TRBD1. The germline V gene has CDR1 SGHTA and CDR2 FQGNSA. There are 15 residues in the CDR3. V lost 6 bases and J lost 4; bases outside the gene matches: 8. Incomplete CDR3 DNA: TGTGCCAGCAGACCGAACAGGGGGACGGGAAACACC. Encoded protein: CASRPNRGTGNT. The entire CDR3 reads CASRPNRGTGNTIYF.

In regard to this clone: The read stops 3 residues short of the end of the CDR3; the missing end is completed from the germline J gene. The V and J genes are TRBV6-2 or TRBV6-3 and TRBJ1-5; weak D call: TRBD1 (5 bases). The ends were cut back, 2 bases at V and 2 bases at J, with 10 bases in the middle. CDR3 size: 15 residues. The germline gives CDR1 MNHEY, CDR2 SVGEGT. This CDR3 reads CASSYAGAGNQPQHF. The CDR3 DNA, read in part, is TGTGCCAGCAGTTACGCTGGGGCAGGCAATCAGCCC.

In regard to this clone: The CDR3 end falls 3 residues outside the read, so it is completed with the germline J gene. This sequence joins TRBV11-2 and TRBJ2-5, with TRBD1 matching over 11 bases. The germline V gene encodes CDR1 SGHAT and CDR2 FQNNGV. V shed 5 bases, J shed 5 bases, and the junction held 1 base outside the gene matches. The CDR3 runs to 13 residues. The CDR3 here is CASSGQGAETQYF. The sequenced CDR3 bases are TGTGCCAGCAGCGGACAGGGGGCTGAGACC.

CDR3 sequence: CSDTGQGYGETQYF. Partial CDR3 DNA: TGCAGCGATACGGGACAGGGGTACGGAGAGACC. The gene calls are TRBV29-1 and TRBJ2-5, with 10 bases matching TRBD1. The read terminates 3 residues before the CDR3 end, so the remaining end is supplied by the germline J gene. From germline, CDR1 is SQVTM and CDR2 ANQGSEA. V shed 7 bases, J shed 4 bases, and the junction held 9 bases outside the gene matches. The CDR3 covers 14 residues.

As for this clone: The read ends 3 residues early relative to the CDR3; the germline J gene fills the gap. V usage is TRBV19 and J usage is TRBJ2-7, with D perhaps assigned TRBD1 or TRBD2 (5 bases each). The CDR3 is made up of 15 amino acids. From germline, CDR1 is LNHDA and CDR2 SQIVND (reference sequence). Between the trimmed V and J ends, which lost 1 base and 1 base, there was a span of 11 bases. The sequenced CDR3 bases are TGTGCCAGTAGTATAGGGAGGACAAATTCCTACGAG. It encodes CASSIGRTNSYE. In full, the CDR3 is CASSIGRTNSYEQYF.

A word on this clone: The read gets to within 3 residues of the CDR3 end, and the germline J gene fills in the rest. The V call is TRBV7-2, the J call TRBJ2-1; 13 bases fit TRBD2. The CDR3 contains 15 residues. Per germline, CDR1 SGHTA and CDR2 FQGNSA. Germline trimming cut 4 bases from V and 4 bases from J; bases unmatched to any gene: 1. The CDR3 loop reads CASSSTSGGYNEQFF. CDR3 bases read: TGTGCCAGCAGCTCGACTAGCGGGGGGTACAATGAG.

Note on this clone: The CDR3 end is not reached by the read, which stops 3 residues before it; the germline J gene fills it in. The chain uses TRBV29-1 and TRBJ2-3; TRBD2 matches 10 bases. Trimming at V came to 3 bases and at J to 2 bases, leaving 8 bases not matched to a gene. CDR1 and CDR2 from the germline V gene are SQVTM and ANQGSEA. This CDR3 contains 16 residues. CDR3 residues: CSVDGTSDLPTDTQYF. The part of the CDR3 DNA that was read is TGCAGCGTTGATGGGACTAGCGACCTTCCCACAGATACG.